This TCR beta chain was captured in a study of blood T cell repertoires in COVID-19. Looking at the study overall: Sample material is recorded as cDNA or gDNA derived from T cells, B-cell-depleted T cells, or PBMCs.

Method: immunoSEQ multiplex PCR; TCRdb's copy keeps in-frame clones and lacks some. The sample contains 200,000 to 300,000 clones, around 89% of which appear only once. Allocation to cohorts depended on clinical history reported by the participants. Sequencing was done on a sample of PBMCs or T cells enriched from blood (not recorded which). This clonotype originated in a woman between 25 and 40 years old who had recovered from COVID-19.

The CDR3 region is CASRTGGILTEAFF. CDR3 nucleotide sequence: TGTGCCAGCAGAACGGGGGGAATCTTAACTGAAGCTTTCTTT. The chain has TRBV7-2 and TRBJ1-1; a weak D match, TRBD1 (5 bases). Trimming stripped 6 bases from V and 5 bases from J, with 16 bases between. The CDR3 runs to 14 residues. The germline gives CDR1 SGHTA, CDR2 FQGNSA.